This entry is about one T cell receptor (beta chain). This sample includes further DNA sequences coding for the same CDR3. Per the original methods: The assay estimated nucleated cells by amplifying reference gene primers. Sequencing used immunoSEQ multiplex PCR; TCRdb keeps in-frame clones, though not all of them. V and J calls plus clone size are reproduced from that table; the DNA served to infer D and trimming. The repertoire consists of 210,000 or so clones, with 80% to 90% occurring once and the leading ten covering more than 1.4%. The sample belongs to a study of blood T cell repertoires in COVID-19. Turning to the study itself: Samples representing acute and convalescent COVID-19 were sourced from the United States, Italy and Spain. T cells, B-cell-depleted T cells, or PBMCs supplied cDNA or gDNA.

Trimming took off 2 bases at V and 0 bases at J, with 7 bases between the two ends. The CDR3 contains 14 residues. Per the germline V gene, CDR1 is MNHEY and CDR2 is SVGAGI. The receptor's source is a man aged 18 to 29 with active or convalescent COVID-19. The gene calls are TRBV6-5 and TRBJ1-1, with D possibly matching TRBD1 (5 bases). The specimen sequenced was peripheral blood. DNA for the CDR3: TGTGCCAGCAGTTACGGGGCAGTGAACACTGAAGCTTTCTTT. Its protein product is CASSYGAVNTEAFF.